The clone carrying this T cell receptor (beta chain) occurred many times. This sample stems from a study of T cells after yellow fever vaccination. MiXCR, applied by TCRdb to the 5' RACE reads, yields one record per CDR3 protein. The sample has 300,000 to 350,000 distinct CDR3 sequences; 4% are singletons. Germline V gene data show CDR1 as SGHTA and CDR2 as FQGNSA. Deletions cut 5 bases from V and 6 bases from J, with 5 bases between. The CDR3 loop spans 12 amino acids. This clonotype originated in a man between 18 and 29 years old who received the YFV17D yellow fever vaccine. The chain uses TRBV7-2 and TRBJ1-6; D is undetermined. Here the sequenced sample was PBMCs, taken 5 days after the yellow fever booster vaccination. This chain's CDR3 is CASSPRNSPLHF. As DNA, the CDR3 is TGTGCCAGCAGCCCTCGTAATTCACCCCTCCACTTT.